Following are 10 T cell receptor beta chains from one sample sequenced in a study of blood T cell repertoires in COVID-19. Generated by immunoSEQ multiplex PCR, the TCRdb table keeps only in-frame clones and is missing some. Among some 150,000 clones listed, about 87% were seen once. The sequenced material came from peripheral blood. These receptors originate from a human donor in a cohort sampled during active COVID-19.

The chain employs TRBV19 and TRBJ1-2; 9 positions match TRBD1. Germline loops: CDR1 LNHDA, CDR2 SQIVND (reference sequence). The CDR3 covers 13 residues. Trimming took 6 bases from V and 4 from J; bases not matched to a gene: 3. The CDR3 reads CASRQTGGYGYTF. The CDR3 DNA reads TGTGCCAGTAGGCAGACAGGGGGCTATGGCTACACCTTC.

This chain uses TRBV10-3 with TRBJ1-6; TRBD1 matches 9 bases. The CDR3 is 15 residues long. Germline V lookup: CDR1 ENHRY, CDR2 SYGVKD. Germline trimming cut 5 bases from V and 7 bases from J; bases unmatched to any gene: 6. This chain's CDR3 is CAISKGTGPNSPLHF. For the CDR3, the DNA is TGTGCCATCAGTAAAGGGACAGGGCCGAATTCACCCCTCCACTTT.

The V call is TRBV6-5, the J call TRBJ1-5; D is perhaps TRBD1 (5 bases). Germline V gene data show CDR1 as MNHEY and CDR2 as SVGAGI. The CDR3 extends over 13 amino acids. Deletions cut 7 bases from V and 4 bases from J, with 11 bases between. CDR3 region: CASIAGRNQPQHF. Here the CDR3 DNA reads TGTGCCAGCATAGCAGGGCGAAATCAGCCCCAGCATTTT.

The chain is built from TRBV27 and TRBJ2-1; 7 positions match TRBD1. After removal of 6 bases from V and 7 bases from J, the junction contained 9 bases not matched to a gene. The CDR3 sequence is 14 residues long. Germline lookup yields CDR1 MNHEY and CDR2 SMNVEV (reference sequence). In DNA, the CDR3 is TGTGCCAGCAGCTACAGGGGTGATAGGAATGAGCAGTTCTTC. It yields the protein CASSYRGDRNEQFF.

The J gene is TRBJ2-3, the V gene TRBV25-1; 13 positions agree with TRBD2. The junction had 3 bases not matched to a gene; V was cut back by 3 bases and J by 3 bases. CDR3 length equals 16 residues. From germline, CDR1 is MGHDK and CDR2 SYGVNS. The chain's CDR3 is CASSEGLAGLTDTQYF. Written as DNA, the CDR3 is TGTGCCAGCAGTGAGGGACTAGCGGGACTTACAGATACGCAGTATTTT.

The rearrangement uses TRBV27 and TRBJ1-3, with 7 bases fitting TRBD1. Losses at the gene ends were 6 bases for V and 0 bases for J; bases not matched to a gene: 8. Per the germline V gene, CDR1 is MNHEY and CDR2 is SMNVEV (reference sequence). The CDR3 spans 16 residues. CDR3 nucleotide sequence: TGTGCCAGCAGGGGGGCAGGGGGGATCTCTGGAAACACCATATATTTT. Protein sequence: CASRGAGGISGNTIYF.

This sequence joins TRBV2 and TRBJ2-7; weak D call: TRBD2 (6 bases). The V and J ends lost 4 bases and 0 bases respectively, with 13 bases between them. Germline V gene lookup returns CDR1 SNHLY and CDR2 FYNNEI. CDR3 length equals 15 residues. CDR3 in DNA: TGTGCCAGCAGTGGTGGCCGGGAGAGCTCCTACGAGCAGTACTTC. It is translated as CASSGGRESSYEQYF.

The chain has TRBV11-3 and TRBJ2-5; 9 positions match TRBD1. The CDR3 is made up of 14 amino acids. The V gene's germline CDR1 is SGHNT and CDR2 YENEEA. Unmatched junction bases numbered 9, after V lost 8 bases and J lost 5 bases. The CDR3 coding sequence is TGTGCCAGCGGGCAGGGGACAGGGCGTGAGACCCAGTACTTC. Its protein is CASGQGTGRETQYF.

This clone was detected many times. The genes are TRBV6-5 and TRBJ2-2, with TRBD2 identical over 13 bases. From germline, CDR1 is MNHEY and CDR2 SVGAGI. Trimming at V came to 6 bases and at J to 6 bases, leaving 4 bases not matched to a gene. The length of the CDR3 is 15 residues. The CDR3 spells CASRLAGGSAGELFF. The CDR3 DNA is TGTGCCAGCAGACTAGCGGGGGGGTCGGCCGGGGAGCTGTTTTTT.

This chain uses TRBV6-5 with TRBJ1-1, with D possibly TRBD1 on 5 matching bases. Looked up from germline, CDR1 is MNHEY and CDR2 is SVGAGI. CDR3 size: 15 residues. The V end lost 4 bases, the J end lost 4 bases, and 16 bases lay between the germline ends. The CDR3 region is CASSSAGTGGTEAFF. DNA of the CDR3: TGTGCCAGCAGTTCCGCCGGGACGGGGGGCACTGAAGCTTTCTTT.